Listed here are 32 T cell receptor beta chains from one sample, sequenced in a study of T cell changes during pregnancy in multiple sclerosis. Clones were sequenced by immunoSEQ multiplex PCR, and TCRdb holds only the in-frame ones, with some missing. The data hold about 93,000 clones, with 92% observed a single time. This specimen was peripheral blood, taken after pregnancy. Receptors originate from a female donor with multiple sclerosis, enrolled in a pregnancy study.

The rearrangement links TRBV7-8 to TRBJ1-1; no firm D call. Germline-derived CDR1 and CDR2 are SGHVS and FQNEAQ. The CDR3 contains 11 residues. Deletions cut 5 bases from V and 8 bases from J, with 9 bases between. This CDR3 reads CASSLHQEAFF. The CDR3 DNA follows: TGTGCCAGCAGCCTCCACCAGGAAGCTTTCTTT.

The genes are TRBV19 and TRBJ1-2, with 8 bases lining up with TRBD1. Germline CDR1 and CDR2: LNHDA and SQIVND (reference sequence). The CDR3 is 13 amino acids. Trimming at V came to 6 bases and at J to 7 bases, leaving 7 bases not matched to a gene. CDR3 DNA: TGTGCCAGTAGAGTCAGGGGGCTCGTTGGCTACACCTTC. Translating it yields CASRVRGLVGYTF. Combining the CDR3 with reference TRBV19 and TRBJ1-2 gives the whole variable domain DGGITQSPKYLFRKEGQNVTLSCEQNLNHDAMYWYRQDPGQGLRLIYYSQIVNDFQKGDIAEGYSVSREKKESFPLTVTSAQKNPTAFYLCASRVRGLVGYTFGSGTRLTVV.

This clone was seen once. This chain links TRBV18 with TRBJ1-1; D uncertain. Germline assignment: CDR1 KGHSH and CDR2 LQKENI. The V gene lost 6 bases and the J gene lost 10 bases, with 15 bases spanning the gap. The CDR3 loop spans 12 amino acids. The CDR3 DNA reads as TGTGCCAGCTCCCTCCAGTCCCAGGCAGCTTTCTTT. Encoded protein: CASSLQSQAAFF.

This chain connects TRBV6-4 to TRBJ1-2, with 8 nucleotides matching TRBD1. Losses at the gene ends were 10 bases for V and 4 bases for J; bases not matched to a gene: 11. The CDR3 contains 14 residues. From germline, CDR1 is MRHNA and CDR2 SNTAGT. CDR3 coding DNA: TGTGCCAACCCGGACAGGGCCTCTTCCTATGGCTACACCTTC. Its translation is CANPDRASSYGYTF.

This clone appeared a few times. CDR3 nucleotide sequence: TGTGCCAGTAATTTGGACAGCTACGAGCAGTACTTC. The encoded protein is CASNLDSYEQYF. The chain combines TRBV2 with TRBJ2-7; TRBD1 is a possible D gene (6 bases). This CDR3 is 12 amino acids long. V lost 9 bases and J lost 3, with 12 bases in between. Per germline, CDR1 SNHLY and CDR2 FYNNEI.

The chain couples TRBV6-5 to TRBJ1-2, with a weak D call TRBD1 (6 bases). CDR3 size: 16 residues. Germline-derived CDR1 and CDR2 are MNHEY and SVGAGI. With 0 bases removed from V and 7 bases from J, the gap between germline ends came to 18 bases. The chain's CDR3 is CASSYSDAGGSSGYTF. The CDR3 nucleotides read TGTGCCAGCAGTTACTCTGATGCGGGGGGCAGCTCTGGCTACACCTTC.

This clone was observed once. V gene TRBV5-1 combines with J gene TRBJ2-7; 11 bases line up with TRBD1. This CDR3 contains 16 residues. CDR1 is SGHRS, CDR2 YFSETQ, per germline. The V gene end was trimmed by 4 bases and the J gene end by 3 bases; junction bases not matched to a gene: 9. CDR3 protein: CASSPQPGTGGYEQYF. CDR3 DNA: TGCGCCAGCAGCCCCCAACCCGGGACAGGGGGCTACGAGCAGTACTTC.

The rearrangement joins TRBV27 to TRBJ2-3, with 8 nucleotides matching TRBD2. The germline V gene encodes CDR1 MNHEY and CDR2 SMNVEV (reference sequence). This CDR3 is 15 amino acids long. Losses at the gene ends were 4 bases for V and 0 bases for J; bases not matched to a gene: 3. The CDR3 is CASSSRGESTDTQYF. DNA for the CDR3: TGTGCCAGCAGTTCGCGGGGGGAAAGCACAGATACGCAGTATTTT.

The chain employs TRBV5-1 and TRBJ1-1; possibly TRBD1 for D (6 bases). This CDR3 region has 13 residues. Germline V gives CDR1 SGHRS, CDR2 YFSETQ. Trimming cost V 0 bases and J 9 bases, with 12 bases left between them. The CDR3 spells CASSLGGQKKAFF. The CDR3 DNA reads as TGCGCCAGCAGCTTGGGTGGACAGAAGAAAGCTTTCTTT.

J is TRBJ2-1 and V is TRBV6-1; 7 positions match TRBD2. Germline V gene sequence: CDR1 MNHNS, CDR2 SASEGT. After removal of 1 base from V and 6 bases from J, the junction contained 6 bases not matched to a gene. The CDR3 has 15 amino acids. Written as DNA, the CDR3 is TGTGCCAGCAGTGAAGACAAGCGGGAACGCAATGAGCAGTTCTTC. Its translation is CASSEDKRERNEQFF.

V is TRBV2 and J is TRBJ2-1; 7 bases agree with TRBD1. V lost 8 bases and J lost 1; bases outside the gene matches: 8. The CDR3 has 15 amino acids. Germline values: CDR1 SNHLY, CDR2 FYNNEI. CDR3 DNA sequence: TGTGCCAGCGGCCTGACAGGGAAATCCTACAATGAGCAGTTCTTC. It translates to CASGLTGKSYNEQFF.

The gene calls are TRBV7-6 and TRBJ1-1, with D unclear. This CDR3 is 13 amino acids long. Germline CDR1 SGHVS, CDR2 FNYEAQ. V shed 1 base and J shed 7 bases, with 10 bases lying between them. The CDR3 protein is CASSLGGVSEAFF. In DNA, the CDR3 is TGTGCCAGCAGCTTAGGTGGAGTCAGTGAAGCTTTCTTT. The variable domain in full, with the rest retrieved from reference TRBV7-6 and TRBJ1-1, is GAGVSQSPRYKVTKRGQDVALRCDPISGHVSLYWYRQALGQGPEFLTYFNYEAQQDKSGLPNDRFSAERPEGSISTLTIQRTEQRDSAMYRCASSLGGVSEAFFGQGTRLTVV.

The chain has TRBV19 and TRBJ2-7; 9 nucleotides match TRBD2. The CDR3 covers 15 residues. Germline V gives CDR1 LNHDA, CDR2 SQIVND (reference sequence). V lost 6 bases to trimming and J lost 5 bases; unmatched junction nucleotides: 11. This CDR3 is CASRKAGGPLNEQYF. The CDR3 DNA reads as TGTGCCAGTAGAAAGGCGGGAGGGCCCCTGAACGAGCAGTACTTC.

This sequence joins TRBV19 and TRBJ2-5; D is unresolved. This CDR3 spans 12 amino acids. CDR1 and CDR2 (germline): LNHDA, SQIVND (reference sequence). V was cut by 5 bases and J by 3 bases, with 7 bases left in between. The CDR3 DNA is TGTGCCAGTAGTGGGCAGAAAGAGACCCAGTACTTC. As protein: CASSGQKETQYF.

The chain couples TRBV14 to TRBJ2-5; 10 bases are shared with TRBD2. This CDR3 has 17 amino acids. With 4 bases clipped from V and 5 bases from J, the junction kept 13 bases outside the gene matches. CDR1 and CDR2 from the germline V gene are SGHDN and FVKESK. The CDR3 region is CASSLGSSGRAAETQYF. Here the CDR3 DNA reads TGTGCCAGCAGCCTCGGGTCGAGCGGGAGGGCAGCCGAGACCCAGTACTTC.

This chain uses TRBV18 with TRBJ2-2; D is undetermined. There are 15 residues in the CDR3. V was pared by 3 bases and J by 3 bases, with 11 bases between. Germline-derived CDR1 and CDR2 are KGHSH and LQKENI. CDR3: CASSPLSIDTGELFF. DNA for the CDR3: TGTGCCAGCTCACCGCTGAGTATCGACACCGGGGAGCTGTTTTTT.

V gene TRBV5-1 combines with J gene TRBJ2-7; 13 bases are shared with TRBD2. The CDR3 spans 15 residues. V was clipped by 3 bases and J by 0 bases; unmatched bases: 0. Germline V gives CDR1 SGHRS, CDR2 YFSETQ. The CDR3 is CASSWTSGGSYEQYF. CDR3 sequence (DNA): TGCGCCAGCAGCTGGACTAGCGGGGGCTCCTACGAGCAGTACTTC. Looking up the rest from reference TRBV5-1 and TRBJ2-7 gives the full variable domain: KAGVTQTPRYLIKTRGQQVTLSCSPISGHRSVSWYQQTPGQGLQFLFEYFSETQRNKGNFPGRFSGRQFSNSRSEMNVSTLELGDSALYLCASSWTSGGSYEQYFGPGTRLTVT.

CDR3 sequence: CATKGQGPEAFF. The CDR3 nucleotides read TGTGCCACCAAGGGACAGGGGCCTGAAGCTTTCTTT. The chain recombines TRBV6-5 with TRBJ1-1; 10 nucleotides align to TRBD1. CDR3 length: 12 amino acids. CDR1 is MNHEY, CDR2 SVGAGI, per germline. J gave up 6 bases and V 10 bases, and 5 bases lay outside the gene matches.

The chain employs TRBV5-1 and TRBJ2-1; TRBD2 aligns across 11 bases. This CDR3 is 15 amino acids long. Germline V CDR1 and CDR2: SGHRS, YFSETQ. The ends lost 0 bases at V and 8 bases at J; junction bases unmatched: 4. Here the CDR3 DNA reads TGCGCCAGCAGCTTGGAACTAGCGGGAGCAGATGAGCAGTTCTTC. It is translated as CASSLELAGADEQFF. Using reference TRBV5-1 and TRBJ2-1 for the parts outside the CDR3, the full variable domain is KAGVTQTPRYLIKTRGQQVTLSCSPISGHRSVSWYQQTPGQGLQFLFEYFSETQRNKGNFPGRFSGRQFSNSRSEMNVSTLELGDSALYLCASSLELAGADEQFFGPGTRLTVL.

CDR3 loop: CASAGTSGSRDEQYF. CDR3 nucleotides: TGTGCCAGCGCCGGGACTAGCGGGAGTAGGGACGAGCAGTACTTC. The V and J genes are TRBV6-5 and TRBJ2-7; 14 positions match TRBD2. The CDR3 sequence is 15 residues long. Germline loops: CDR1 MNHEY, CDR2 SVGAGI. J lost 5 bases, V lost 8 bases, and 8 bases had no gene match.

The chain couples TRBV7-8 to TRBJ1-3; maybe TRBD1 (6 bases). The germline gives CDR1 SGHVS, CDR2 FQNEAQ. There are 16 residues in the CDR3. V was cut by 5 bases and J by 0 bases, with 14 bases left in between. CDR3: CASSARGGISGNTIYF. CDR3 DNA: TGTGCCAGCAGCGCGAGGGGGGGGATCTCTGGAAACACCATATATTTT.

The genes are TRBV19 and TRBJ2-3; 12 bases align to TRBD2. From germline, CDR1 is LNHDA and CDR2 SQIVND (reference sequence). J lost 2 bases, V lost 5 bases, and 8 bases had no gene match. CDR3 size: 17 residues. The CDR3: CASSPRTSGKFTDTQYF. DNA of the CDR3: TGTGCCAGTAGTCCCCGGACTAGCGGGAAGTTCACAGATACGCAGTATTTT.

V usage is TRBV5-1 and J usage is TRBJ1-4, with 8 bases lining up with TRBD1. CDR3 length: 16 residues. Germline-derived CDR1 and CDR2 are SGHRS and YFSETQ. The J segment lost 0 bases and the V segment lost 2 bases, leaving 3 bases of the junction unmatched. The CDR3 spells CASSLMGQATNEKLFF. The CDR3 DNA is TGCGCCAGCAGCTTAATGGGACAGGCAACTAATGAAAAACTGTTTTTT.

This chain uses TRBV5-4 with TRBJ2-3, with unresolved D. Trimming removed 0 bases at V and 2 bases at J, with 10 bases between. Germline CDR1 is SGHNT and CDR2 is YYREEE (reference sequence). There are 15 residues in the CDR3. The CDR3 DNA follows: TGTGCCAGCAGCTTGGATAGTACCCCCACAGATACGCAGTATTTT. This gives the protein CASSLDSTPTDTQYF.

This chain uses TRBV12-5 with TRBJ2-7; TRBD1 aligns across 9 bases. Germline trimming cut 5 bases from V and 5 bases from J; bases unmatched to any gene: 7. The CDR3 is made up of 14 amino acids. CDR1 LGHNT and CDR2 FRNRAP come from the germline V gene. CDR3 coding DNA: TGTGCTAGTGGTCCGGGGACAGGGCCTGACGAGCAGTACTTC. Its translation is CASGPGTGPDEQYF.

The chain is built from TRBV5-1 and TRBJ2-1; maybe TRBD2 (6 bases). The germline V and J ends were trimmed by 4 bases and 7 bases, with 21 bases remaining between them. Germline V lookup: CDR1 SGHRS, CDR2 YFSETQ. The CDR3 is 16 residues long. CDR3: CASSTPRDSDQNEQFF. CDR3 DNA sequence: TGCGCCAGCAGCACCCCCCGGGACTCCGATCAAAATGAGCAGTTCTTC.

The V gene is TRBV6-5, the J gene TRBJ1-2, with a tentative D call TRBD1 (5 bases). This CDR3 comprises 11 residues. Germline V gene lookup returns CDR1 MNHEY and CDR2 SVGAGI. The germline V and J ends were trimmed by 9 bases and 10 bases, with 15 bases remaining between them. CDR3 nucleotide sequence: TGTGCCAGTGGGCAGGGCGTGGACTACACCTTC. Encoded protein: CASGQGVDYTF.

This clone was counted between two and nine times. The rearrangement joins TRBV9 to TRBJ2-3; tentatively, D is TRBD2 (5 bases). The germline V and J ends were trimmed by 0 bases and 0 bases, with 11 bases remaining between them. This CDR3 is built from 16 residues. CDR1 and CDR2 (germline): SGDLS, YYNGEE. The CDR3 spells CASSVGTGSSTDTQYF. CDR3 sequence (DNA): TGTGCCAGCAGCGTAGGTACGGGGAGCAGCACAGATACGCAGTATTTT.

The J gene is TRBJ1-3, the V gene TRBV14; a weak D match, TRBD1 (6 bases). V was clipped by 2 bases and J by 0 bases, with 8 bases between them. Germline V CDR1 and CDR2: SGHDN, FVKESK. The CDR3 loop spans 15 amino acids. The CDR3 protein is CASSQQGSSGNTIYF. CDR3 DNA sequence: TGTGCCAGCAGCCAACAGGGGAGCTCTGGAAACACCATATATTTT.

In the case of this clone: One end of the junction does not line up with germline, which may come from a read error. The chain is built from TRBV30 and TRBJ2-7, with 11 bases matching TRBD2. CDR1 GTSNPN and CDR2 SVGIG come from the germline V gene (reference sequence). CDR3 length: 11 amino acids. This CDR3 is CAWTSGGPISF. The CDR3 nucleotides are TGTGCCTGGACTAGCGGGGGGCCCATATCGTTC. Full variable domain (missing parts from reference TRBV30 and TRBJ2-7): SQTIHQWPATLVQPVGSPLSLECTVEGTSNPNLYWYRQAAGRGLQLLFYSVGIGQISSEVPQNLSASRPQDRQFILSSKKLLLSDSGFYLCAWTSGGPISFGPGTRLTVT.

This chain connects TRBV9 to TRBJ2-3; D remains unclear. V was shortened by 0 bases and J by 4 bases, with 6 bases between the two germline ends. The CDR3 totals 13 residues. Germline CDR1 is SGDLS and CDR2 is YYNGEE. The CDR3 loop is CASSVAIPDTQYF. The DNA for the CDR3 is TGTGCCAGCAGCGTAGCCATCCCAGATACGCAGTATTTT. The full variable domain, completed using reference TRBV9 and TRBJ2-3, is DSGVTQTPKHLITATGQRVTLRCSPRSGDLSVYWYQQSLDQGLQFLIQYYNGEERAKGNILERFSAQQFPDLHSELNLSSLELGDSALYFCASSVAIPDTQYFGPGTRLTVL.

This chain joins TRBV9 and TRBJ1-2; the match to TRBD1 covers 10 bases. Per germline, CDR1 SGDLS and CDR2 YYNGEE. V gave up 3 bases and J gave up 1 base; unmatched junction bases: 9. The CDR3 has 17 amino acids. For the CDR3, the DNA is TGTGCCAGCAGCGCTCCGGGACAGGGGCGTTTTAACTATGGCTACACCTTC. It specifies CASSAPGQGRFNYGYTF.